The source of this T cell receptor beta chain is a study of blood T cell repertoires in COVID-19. Study context: Samples taken during acute and convalescent COVID-19 were collected in the United States, Italy and Spain. T cells, B-cell-depleted T cells, or PBMCs supplied cDNA or gDNA.

Germline CDR1 SGHRS, CDR2 YFSETQ. After removal of 4 bases from V and 0 bases from J, the junction contained 4 bases not matched to a gene. The CDR3 runs 15 residues. The cohort comprised adults aged 18 to 89 years residing in about 25 US areas. Cohort 3 donors counted as recovered after two negative PCRs, clearance, or resolved symptoms. The method was immunoSEQ multiplex PCR; TCRdb's version includes in-frame clones alone and lacks a portion of them. The table lists over 150,000 clones, approximately 88% of them singletons. The TCR was taken from a woman in her late teens or twenties who had recovered from COVID-19. Sample: PBMCs or T cells enriched from blood (not recorded which). V and J are TRBV5-1 and TRBJ2-7; 10 nucleotides agree with TRBD2. The CDR3 DNA follows: TGCGCCAGCAGCCCCGGGACTAGCGTCTCCTACGAGCAGTACTTC. As protein: CASSPGTSVSYEQYF.